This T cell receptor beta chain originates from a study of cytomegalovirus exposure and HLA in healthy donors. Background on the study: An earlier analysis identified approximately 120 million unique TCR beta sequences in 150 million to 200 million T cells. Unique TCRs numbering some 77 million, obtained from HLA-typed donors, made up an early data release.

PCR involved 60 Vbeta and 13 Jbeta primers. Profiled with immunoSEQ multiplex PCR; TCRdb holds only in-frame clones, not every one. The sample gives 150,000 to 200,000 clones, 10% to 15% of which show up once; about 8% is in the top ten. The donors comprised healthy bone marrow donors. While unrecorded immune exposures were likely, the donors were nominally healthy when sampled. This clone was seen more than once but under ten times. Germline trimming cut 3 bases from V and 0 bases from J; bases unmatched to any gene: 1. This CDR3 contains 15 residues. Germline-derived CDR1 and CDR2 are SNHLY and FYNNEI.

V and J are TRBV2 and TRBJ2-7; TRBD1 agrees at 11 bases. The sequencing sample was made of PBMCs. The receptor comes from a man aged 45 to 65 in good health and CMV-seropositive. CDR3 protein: CASSEGQGVSYEQYV. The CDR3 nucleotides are TGTGCCAGCAGTGAGGGACAGGGGGTCTCCTACGAGCAGTACGTC.